The TCR beta chain under discussion was sequenced for a study of blood T cell repertoires in COVID-19. Across the study: The United States, Italy and Spain provided the acute and convalescent COVID-19 samples. PBMCs, B-cell-depleted T cells, or T cells were the source of the cDNA or gDNA that made up the material.

Authors' data handling: Scientists estimated how many nucleated cells there were by amplifying reference gene primers. Assay: immunoSEQ multiplex PCR; the TCRdb copy retains only in-frame clones and omits some. D and trimming were read from the DNA, whereas the V and J calls and clone size are those reported in that table. The sample has roughly 340,000 clones; more than 75% are singletons. V dropped 2 bases and J dropped 4 bases, with 12 bases sitting between them. Per germline, CDR1 MNHEY and CDR2 SVGAGI. The CDR3 length is 15 residues. The Seattle patients, enrolled during active infection, were followed longitudinally.

The sample comprised peripheral blood. The sequence was collected from a woman in her fifties or sixties with COVID-19, enrolled during active disease. The chain links TRBV6-5 to TRBJ2-1; maybe TRBD2 (5 bases). DNA of the CDR3: TGTGCCAGCAGTTACCAGCCTGGACTGTACAATGAGCAGTTCTTC. Its protein product is CASSYQPGLYNEQFF.